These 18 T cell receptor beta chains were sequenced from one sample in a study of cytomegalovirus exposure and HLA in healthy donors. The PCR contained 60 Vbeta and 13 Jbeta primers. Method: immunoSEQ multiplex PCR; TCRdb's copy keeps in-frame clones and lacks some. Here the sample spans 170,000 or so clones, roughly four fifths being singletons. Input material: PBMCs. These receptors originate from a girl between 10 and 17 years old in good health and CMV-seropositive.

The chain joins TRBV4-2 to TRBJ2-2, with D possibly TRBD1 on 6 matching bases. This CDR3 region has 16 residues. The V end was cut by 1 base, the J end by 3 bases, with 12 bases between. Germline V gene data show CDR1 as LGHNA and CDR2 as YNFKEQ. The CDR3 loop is CASSQGTKGDTGELFF. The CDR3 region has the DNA TGTGCCAGCAGCCAAGGGACAAAGGGGGACACCGGGGAGCTGTTTTTT.

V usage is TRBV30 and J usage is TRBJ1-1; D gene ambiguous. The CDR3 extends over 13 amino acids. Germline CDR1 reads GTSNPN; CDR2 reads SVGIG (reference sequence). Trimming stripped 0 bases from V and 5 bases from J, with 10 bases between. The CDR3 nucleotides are TGTGCCTGGAGTGTACAACGACATACTGAAGCTTTCTTT. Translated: CAWSVQRHTEAFF.

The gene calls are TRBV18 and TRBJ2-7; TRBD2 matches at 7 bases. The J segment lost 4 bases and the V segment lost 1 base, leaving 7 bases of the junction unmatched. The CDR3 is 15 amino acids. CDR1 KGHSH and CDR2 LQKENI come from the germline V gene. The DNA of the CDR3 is TGTGCCAGCTCACCACGGAGGCGGGGGATGTACGAGCAGTACTTC. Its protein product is CASSPRRRGMYEQYF.

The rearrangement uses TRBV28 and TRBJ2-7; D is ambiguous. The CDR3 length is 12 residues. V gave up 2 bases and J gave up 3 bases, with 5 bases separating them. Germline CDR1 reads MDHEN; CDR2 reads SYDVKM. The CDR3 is CASSLNSYEQYF. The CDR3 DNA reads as TGTGCCAGCAGTTTAAACAGCTACGAGCAGTACTTC.

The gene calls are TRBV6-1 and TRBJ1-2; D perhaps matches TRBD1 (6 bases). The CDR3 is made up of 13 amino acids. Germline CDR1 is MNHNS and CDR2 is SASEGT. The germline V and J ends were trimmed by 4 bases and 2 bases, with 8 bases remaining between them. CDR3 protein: CASSGTANYGYTF. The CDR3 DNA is TGTGCCAGCAGTGGGACAGCGAACTATGGCTACACCTTC.

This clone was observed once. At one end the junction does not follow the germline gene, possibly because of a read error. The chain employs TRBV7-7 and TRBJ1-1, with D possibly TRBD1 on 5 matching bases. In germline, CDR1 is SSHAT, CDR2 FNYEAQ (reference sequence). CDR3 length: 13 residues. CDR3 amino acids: CASSLREGTEAFF. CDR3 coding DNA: TGTGCTAGCAGCCTCAGGGAGGGCACTGAAGCTTTCTTT.

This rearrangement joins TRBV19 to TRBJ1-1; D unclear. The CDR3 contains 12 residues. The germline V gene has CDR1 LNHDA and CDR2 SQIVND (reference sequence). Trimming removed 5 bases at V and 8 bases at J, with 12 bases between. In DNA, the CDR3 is TGTGCCAGTAGTCGAGACGCTAGGGAAGCTTTCTTT. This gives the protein CASSRDAREAFF.

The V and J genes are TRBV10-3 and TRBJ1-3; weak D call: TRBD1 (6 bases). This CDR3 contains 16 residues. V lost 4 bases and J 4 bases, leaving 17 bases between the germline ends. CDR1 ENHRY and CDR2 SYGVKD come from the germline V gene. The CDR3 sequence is CAISGHTTGSGNTIYF. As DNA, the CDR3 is TGTGCCATCAGTGGACATACTACAGGGTCCGGAAACACCATATATTTT.

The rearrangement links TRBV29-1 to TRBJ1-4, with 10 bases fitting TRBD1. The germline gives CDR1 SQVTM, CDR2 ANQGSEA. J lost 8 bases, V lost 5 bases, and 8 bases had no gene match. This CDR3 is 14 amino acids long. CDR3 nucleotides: TGCAGCGTTTCCCTGACAGGGGGCCAAGAAAAACTGTTTTTT. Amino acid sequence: CSVSLTGGQEKLFF.

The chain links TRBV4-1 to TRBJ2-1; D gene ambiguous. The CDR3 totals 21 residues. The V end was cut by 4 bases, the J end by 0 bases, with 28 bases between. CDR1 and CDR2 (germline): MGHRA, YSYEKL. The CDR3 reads CASSLLPVLTQIIVSYNEQFF. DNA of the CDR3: TGCGCCAGCAGCCTACTTCCGGTACTCACTCAAATAATCGTCTCCTACAATGAGCAGTTCTTC.

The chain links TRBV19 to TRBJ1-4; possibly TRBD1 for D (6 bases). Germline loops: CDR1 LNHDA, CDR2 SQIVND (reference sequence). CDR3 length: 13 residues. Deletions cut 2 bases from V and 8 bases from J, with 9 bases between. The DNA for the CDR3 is TGTGCCAGTAGTATATCAGGGGAAGAAAAACTGTTTTTT. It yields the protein CASSISGEEKLFF.

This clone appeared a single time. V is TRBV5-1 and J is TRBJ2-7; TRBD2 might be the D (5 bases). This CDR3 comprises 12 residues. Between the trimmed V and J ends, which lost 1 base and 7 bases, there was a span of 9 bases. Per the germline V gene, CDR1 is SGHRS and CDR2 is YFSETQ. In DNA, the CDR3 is TGCGCCAGCAGCTTGCCTAGCCTAGAGCAGTACTTC. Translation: CASSLPSLEQYF.

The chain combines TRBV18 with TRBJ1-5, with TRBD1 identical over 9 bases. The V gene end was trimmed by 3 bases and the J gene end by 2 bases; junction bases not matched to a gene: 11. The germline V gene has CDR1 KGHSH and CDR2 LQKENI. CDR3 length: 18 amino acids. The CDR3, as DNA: TGTGCCAGCTCACCTTTCGGGACAGGGAATGTTGGCAATCAGCCCCAGCATTTT. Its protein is CASSPFGTGNVGNQPQHF.

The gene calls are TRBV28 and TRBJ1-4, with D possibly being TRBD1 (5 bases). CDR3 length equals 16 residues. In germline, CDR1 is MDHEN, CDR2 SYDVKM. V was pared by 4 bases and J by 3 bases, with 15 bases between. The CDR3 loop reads CASSSPGRAPNEKLFF. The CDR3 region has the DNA TGTGCCAGCAGTTCCCCCGGCAGGGCACCTAATGAAAAACTGTTTTTT.

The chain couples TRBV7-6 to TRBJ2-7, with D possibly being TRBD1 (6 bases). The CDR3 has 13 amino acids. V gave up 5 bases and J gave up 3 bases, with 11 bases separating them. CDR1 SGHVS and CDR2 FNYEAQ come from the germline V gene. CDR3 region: CASSEARGYEQYF. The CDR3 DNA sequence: TGTGCCAGCAGCGAGGCCAGGGGCTACGAGCAGTACTTC.

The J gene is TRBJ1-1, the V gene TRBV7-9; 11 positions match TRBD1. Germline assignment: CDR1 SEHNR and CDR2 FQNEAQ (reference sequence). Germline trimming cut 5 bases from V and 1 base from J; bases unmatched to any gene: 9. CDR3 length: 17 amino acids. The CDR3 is CASSQGRDRGRNTEAFF. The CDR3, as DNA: TGTGCCAGCAGCCAAGGGCGGGACAGGGGGAGGAACACTGAAGCTTTCTTT. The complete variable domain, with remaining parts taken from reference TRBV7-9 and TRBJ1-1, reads DTGVSQNPRHKITKRGQNVTFRCDPISEHNRLYWYRQTLGQGPEFLTYFQNEAQLEKSRLLSDRFSAERPKGSFSTLEIQRTEQGDSAMYLCASSQGRDRGRNTEAFFGQGTRLTVV.

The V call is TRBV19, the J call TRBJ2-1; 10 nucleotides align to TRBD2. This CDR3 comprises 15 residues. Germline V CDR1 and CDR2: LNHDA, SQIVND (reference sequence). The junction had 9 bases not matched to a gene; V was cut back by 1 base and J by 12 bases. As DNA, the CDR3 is TGTGCCAGTAGTATAGTTCGGACTAGCGGCGGTGGGCAGTTCTTC. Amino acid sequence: CASSIVRTSGGGQFF.

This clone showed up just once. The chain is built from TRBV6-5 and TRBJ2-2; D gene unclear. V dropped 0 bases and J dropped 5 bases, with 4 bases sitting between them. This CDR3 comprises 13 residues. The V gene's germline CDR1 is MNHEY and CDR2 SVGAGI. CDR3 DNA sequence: TGTGCCAGCAGTTACTCAGAGACCGGGGAGCTGTTTTTT. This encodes CASSYSETGELFF.